This T cell receptor (beta chain) appears in the sequencing data of a study of shared clonotypes between healthy human individuals. This CDR3 has 15 residues. Germline lookup yields CDR1 MGHRA and CDR2 YSYEKL. Between the trimmed V and J ends, which lost 4 bases and 4 bases, there was a span of 15 bases. To note about this clone: The antigen is not known.

All the donors were Caucasian adults who lived in Nashville, Tennessee. Deep-level settings were used for running the assay. This table comes from immunoSEQ multiplex PCR, and its TCRdb copy is limited to in-frame clones, with some not included. The table shows fewer than 2.5 million clones, with 93% occurring only once. Study-level results: A handful of donors held approximately 4.5% of naive CD4 clonotypes in common. There were few donors, and this limited the genetic and exposure-history diversity represented.

The sequencing sample was made of naive CD4+ T cells from PBMCs. Specified subset: CD45RA+ positively selected. The TCR sequence derives from a man aged 18-30 years in good health. Some clones in this sample may be carry-over from other donors' samples. The chain is built from TRBV4-1 and TRBJ2-3; TRBD2 is a possible D gene (6 bases). CDR3 loop: CASSRAGKGADTQYF. DNA for the CDR3: TGCGCCAGCAGCCGGGCGGGAAAGGGCGCAGATACGCAGTATTTT.